This is a list of T cell receptor beta chains from one sample in a study of shared clonotypes between healthy human individuals. Assay used: immunoSEQ multiplex PCR; TCRdb lists only in-frame clones, some missing. The table has 2 million to 2.5 million clones, 85% to 95% seen once. What was sequenced was naive CD4+ T cells sorted from blood. The receptors were gathered from a young man in good health. The CDR3 runs from the conserved cysteine through the conserved F or W. Each record gives: CDR3 protein, CDR3 DNA, CDR3 length, J gene, clone size, V gene, D gene. D genes are given only for firm matches. Clone size is not always given. Where it is, it says once, few, many or a class for expanded clones.

cdr3_aa: CASSAGLAETQYF; cdr3_nt: TGCGCCAGCAGCGCGGGCCTGGCAGAGACCCAGTACTTC; cdr3_length: 13; j_call: TRBJ2-5; clone_size: .; v_call: TRBV5-1; d_call: .
cdr3_aa: CASSLPGLAGSYEQYF; cdr3_nt: TGTGCCAGCAGTTTGCCGGGACTAGCGGGGAGCTACGAGCAGTACTTC; cdr3_length: 16; j_call: TRBJ2-7; clone_size: .; v_call: TRBV28; d_call: TRBD2
cdr3_aa: CASSLAGTASTDTQYF; cdr3_nt: TGCGCCAGCAGCTTGGCCGGGACAGCTAGCACAGATACGCAGTATTTT; cdr3_length: 16; j_call: TRBJ2-3; clone_size: .; v_call: TRBV5-1; d_call: TRBD1
cdr3_aa: CASSPGGNFYEQYF; cdr3_nt: TGTGCCAGTAGCCCTGGGGGTAATTTCTACGAGCAGTACTTC; cdr3_length: 14; j_call: TRBJ2-7; clone_size: .; v_call: TRBV19; d_call: .
cdr3_aa: CASSTRTGGNTGELFF; cdr3_nt: TGTGCCAGTAGTACCCGGACAGGGGGCAACACCGGGGAGCTGTTTTTT; cdr3_length: 16; j_call: TRBJ2-2; clone_size: .; v_call: TRBV19; d_call: TRBD1
cdr3_aa: CASSFSVPDTQYF; cdr3_nt: TGTGCCAGCAGCTTCTCCGTCCCTGATACGCAGTATTTT; cdr3_length: 13; j_call: TRBJ2-3; clone_size: once; v_call: TRBV5-6; d_call: .
cdr3_aa: CAPAGMGGAGELFF; cdr3_nt: TGTGCTCCCGCGGGGATGGGCGGCGCCGGGGAGCTGTTTTTT; cdr3_length: 14; j_call: TRBJ2-2; clone_size: .; v_call: TRBV6-7; d_call: .
cdr3_aa: CAISGPSFVEQYF; cdr3_nt: TGTGCCATCAGTGGACCGTCCTTCGTGGAGCAGTACTTC; cdr3_length: 13; j_call: TRBJ2-7; clone_size: .; v_call: TRBV10-3; d_call: .
cdr3_aa: CASSVGPFNTEAFF; cdr3_nt: TGTGCCAGCAGCGTAGGGCCCTTTAACACTGAAGCTTTCTTT; cdr3_length: 14; j_call: TRBJ1-1; clone_size: .; v_call: TRBV9; d_call: .
cdr3_aa: CASSPTGGNTEAFF; cdr3_nt: TGTGCCAGCTCACCAACAGGGGGGAACACTGAAGCTTTCTTT; cdr3_length: 14; j_call: TRBJ1-1; clone_size: few; v_call: TRBV18; d_call: TRBD1
cdr3_aa: CASSVPGQGAFYEQYF; cdr3_nt: TGTGCCAGCAGTGTTCCGGGACAGGGGGCGTTCTACGAGCAGTACTTC; cdr3_length: 16; j_call: TRBJ2-7; clone_size: .; v_call: TRBV28; d_call: TRBD1
cdr3_aa: CASSQGLAGGPSDEQYF; cdr3_nt: TGCGCCAGCAGCCAGGGACTAGCGGGAGGGCCATCTGACGAGCAGTACTTC; cdr3_length: 17; j_call: TRBJ2-7; clone_size: .; v_call: TRBV5-1; d_call: TRBD2
cdr3_aa: CASSPRGEGPDEQFF; cdr3_nt: TGCGCCAGCAGCCCCCGGGGGGAGGGCCCAGATGAGCAGTTCTTC; cdr3_length: 15; j_call: TRBJ2-1; clone_size: .; v_call: TRBV5-1; d_call: TRBD2
cdr3_aa: CASHYRGNTEAFF; cdr3_nt: TGTGCCAGCCATTACAGGGGAAACACTGAAGCTTTCTTT; cdr3_length: 13; j_call: TRBJ1-1; clone_size: .; v_call: TRBV28; d_call: TRBD1
cdr3_aa: CASSLDGPYEQYF; cdr3_nt: TGTGCCAGCAGTTTGGACGGACCCTACGAGCAGTACTTC; cdr3_length: 13; j_call: TRBJ2-7; clone_size: .; v_call: TRBV28; d_call: .
cdr3_aa: CASSLPTSGGPYEQYF; cdr3_nt: TGTGCCAGCAGCTTGCCGACTAGCGGGGGACCCTACGAGCAGTACTTC; cdr3_length: 16; j_call: TRBJ2-7; clone_size: .; v_call: TRBV5-6; d_call: TRBD2
cdr3_aa: CASGLAGVNEQFF; cdr3_nt: TGTGCCAGCGGACTCGCGGGAGTCAATGAGCAGTTCTTC; cdr3_length: 13; j_call: TRBJ2-1; clone_size: .; v_call: TRBV25-1; d_call: TRBD2
cdr3_aa: CASSISVGAIYEQYF; cdr3_nt: TGTGCCAGTAGTATATCGGTGGGAGCGATCTACGAGCAGTACTTC; cdr3_length: 15; j_call: TRBJ2-7; clone_size: .; v_call: TRBV19; d_call: .
cdr3_aa: CATSTRGLYEQYF; cdr3_nt: TGTGCCACCAGCACCAGGGGGCTCTACGAGCAGTACTTC; cdr3_length: 13; j_call: TRBJ2-7; clone_size: .; v_call: TRBV15; d_call: TRBD1
cdr3_aa: CASSDLVWVGEKLFF; cdr3_nt: TGTGCCAGCAGTGATTTGGTGTGGGTCGGGGAAAAACTGTTTTTT; cdr3_length: 15; j_call: TRBJ1-4; clone_size: once; v_call: TRBV2; d_call: .
cdr3_aa: CASSLYAGTVAGNTIYF; cdr3_nt: TGCGCCAGCAGCTTGTATGCAGGGACCGTCGCTGGAAACACCATATATTTT; cdr3_length: 17; j_call: TRBJ1-3; clone_size: .; v_call: TRBV5-1; d_call: .
cdr3_aa: CAWSRQGNTIYF; cdr3_nt: TGTGCCTGGAGTCGGCAGGGAAACACCATATATTTT; cdr3_length: 12; j_call: TRBJ1-3; clone_size: .; v_call: TRBV30; d_call: .
cdr3_aa: CAWTAGETEAFF; cdr3_nt: TGTGCCTGGACGGCAGGGGAGACTGAAGCTTTCTTT; cdr3_length: 12; j_call: TRBJ1-1; clone_size: .; v_call: TRBV30; d_call: .
cdr3_aa: CASSLDRETSPLHF; cdr3_nt: TGCGCCAGCAGCTTGGACAGGGAGACTTCACCCCTCCACTTT; cdr3_length: 14; j_call: TRBJ1-6; clone_size: .; v_call: TRBV5-1; d_call: .
cdr3_aa: CASSERGQGAERETQYF; cdr3_nt: TGTGCCAGCAGTGAGAGGGGACAGGGGGCTGAGAGGGAGACCCAGTACTTC; cdr3_length: 17; j_call: TRBJ2-5; clone_size: .; v_call: TRBV6-1; d_call: TRBD1
cdr3_aa: CASSSGLAGAARETQYF; cdr3_nt: TGTGCCAGCAGCTCAGGACTAGCGGGGGCAGCAAGAGAGACCCAGTACTTC; cdr3_length: 17; j_call: TRBJ2-5; clone_size: .; v_call: TRBV7-6; d_call: TRBD2
cdr3_aa: CASSGQGTYQPQHF; cdr3_nt: TGTGCCAGCAGCGGACAGGGTACGTATCAGCCCCAGCATTTT; cdr3_length: 14; j_call: TRBJ1-5; clone_size: .; v_call: TRBV7-8; d_call: TRBD1
cdr3_aa: CASSLGYGGTEAFF; cdr3_nt: TGTGCCAGCAGCTTAGGGTACGGAGGCACTGAAGCTTTCTTT; cdr3_length: 14; j_call: TRBJ1-1; clone_size: .; v_call: TRBV13; d_call: .
cdr3_aa: CASSYIEGSALHF; cdr3_nt: TGTGCCAGCAGTTACATCGAGGGCTCGGCCCTCCACTTT; cdr3_length: 13; j_call: TRBJ1-6; clone_size: .; v_call: TRBV6-6; d_call: .
cdr3_aa: CASRFSLGHATNEKLFF; cdr3_nt: TGCGCCAGCAGATTCAGCCTGGGGCACGCAACTAATGAAAAACTGTTTTTT; cdr3_length: 17; j_call: TRBJ1-4; clone_size: .; v_call: TRBV4-1; d_call: .
cdr3_aa: CASSPEQGNEKLFF; cdr3_nt: TGTGCCAGCTCCCCCGAGCAGGGTAATGAAAAACTGTTTTTT; cdr3_length: 14; j_call: TRBJ1-4; clone_size: .; v_call: TRBV18; d_call: .
cdr3_aa: CATSRGQGAETQYF; cdr3_nt: TGTGCCACCAGCAGGGGACAGGGCGCAGAGACCCAGTACTTC; cdr3_length: 14; j_call: TRBJ2-5; clone_size: .; v_call: TRBV15; d_call: TRBD1
cdr3_aa: CASSLEAGELFF; cdr3_nt: TGTGCCAGCAGCTTAGAAGCCGGGGAGCTGTTTTTT; cdr3_length: 12; j_call: TRBJ2-2; clone_size: .; v_call: TRBV11-2; d_call: .
cdr3_aa: CASSYGRKGYEQYF; cdr3_nt: TGTGCCAGCAGTTACGGCCGAAAGGGCTACGAGCAGTACTTC; cdr3_length: 14; j_call: TRBJ2-7; clone_size: .; v_call: TRBV6-5; d_call: .
cdr3_aa: CASSLGTTGAGQPQHF; cdr3_nt: TGCGCCAGCAGCTTGGGGACGACAGGGGCGGGTCAGCCCCAGCATTTT; cdr3_length: 16; j_call: TRBJ1-5; clone_size: .; v_call: TRBV5-1; d_call: TRBD1
cdr3_aa: CASDVLAGDGGYTF; cdr3_nt: TGTGCCAGCGACGTATTAGCTGGGGACGGAGGCTACACCTTC; cdr3_length: 14; j_call: TRBJ1-2; clone_size: once; v_call: TRBV28; d_call: .